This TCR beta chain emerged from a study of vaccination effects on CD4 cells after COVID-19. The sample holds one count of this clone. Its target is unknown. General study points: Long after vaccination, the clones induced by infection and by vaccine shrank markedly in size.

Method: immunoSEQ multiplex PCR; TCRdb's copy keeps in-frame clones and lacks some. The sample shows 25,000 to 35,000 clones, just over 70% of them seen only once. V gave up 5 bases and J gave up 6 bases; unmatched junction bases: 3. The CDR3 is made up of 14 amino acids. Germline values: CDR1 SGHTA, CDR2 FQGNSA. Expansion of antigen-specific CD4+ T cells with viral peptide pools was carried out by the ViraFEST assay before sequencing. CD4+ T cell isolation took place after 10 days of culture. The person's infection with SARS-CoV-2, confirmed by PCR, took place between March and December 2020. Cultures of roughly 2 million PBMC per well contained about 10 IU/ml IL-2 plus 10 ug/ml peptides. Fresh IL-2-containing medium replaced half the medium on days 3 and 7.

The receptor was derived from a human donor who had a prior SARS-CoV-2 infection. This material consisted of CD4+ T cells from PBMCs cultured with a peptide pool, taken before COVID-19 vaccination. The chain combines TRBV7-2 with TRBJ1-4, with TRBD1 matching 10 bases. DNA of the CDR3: TGTGCCAGCAGCCGGGACAGGGGAGATGAAAAACTGTTTTTT. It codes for CASSRDRGDEKLFF. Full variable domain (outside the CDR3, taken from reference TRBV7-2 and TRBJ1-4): GAGVSQSPSNKVTEKGKDVELRCDPISGHTALYWYRQSLGQGLEFLIYFQGNSAPDKSGLPSDRFSAERTGGSVSTLTIQRTQQEDSAVYLCASSRDRGDEKLFFGSGTQLSVL.